One sample yielded the 3 T cell receptor beta chains listed below, sequenced in a study of T cells after yellow fever vaccination. TCRdb called the 5' RACE reads again in MiXCR, with one record for every CDR3 protein. The top ten clones hold 13% to 15% of a sample with 510,000 or so distinct CDR3 sequences, about a fifth of them seen once. The sample consisted of PBMCs, taken 15 days after the yellow fever booster vaccination. These receptors all come from a man aged 30-40 years who received the YFV17D yellow fever vaccine.

As DNA, the CDR3 is TGTGCCAGCAGCGCACAGGGCCCCACCGGGGAGCTGTTTTTT. Protein sequence: CASSAQGPTGELFF. This chain links TRBV9 with TRBJ2-2, with D perhaps TRBD1 (6 bases). The ends were cut back, 3 bases at V and 4 bases at J, with 10 bases in the middle. Looked up from germline, CDR1 is SGDLS and CDR2 is YYNGEE. There are 14 residues in the CDR3.

This clonotype occurred a few times. The rearrangement uses TRBV28 and TRBJ2-1, with a tentative D call TRBD2 (6 bases). Germline CDR1 reads MDHEN; CDR2 reads SYDVKM. V dropped 7 bases and J dropped 5 bases, with 15 bases sitting between them. The CDR3 is 14 amino acids. The chain's CDR3 is CASNRAPGDNEQFF. The CDR3 nucleotides are TGTGCCAGCAATCGGGCCCCGGGGGACAATGAGCAGTTCTTC.

J is TRBJ2-3 and V is TRBV6-1; TRBD2 matches at 10 bases. This CDR3 comprises 16 residues. V gave up 6 bases and J gave up 5 bases; unmatched junction bases: 11. In germline, CDR1 is MNHNS, CDR2 SASEGT. The chain's CDR3 is CASRSAGTSVIDTQYF. For the CDR3, the DNA is TGTGCCAGCAGAAGCGCCGGGACTAGCGTGATAGATACGCAGTATTTT.